The entry below gives a single T cell receptor (beta chain) sequence along with its context. Its antigen is as yet unknown. This entry comes from a study of T cell responses to AZD1222 COVID-19 vaccine. Study details: Second-dose recipients at about 4 or about 12 weeks were treated as one pooled group.

Profiling relied on immunoSEQ multiplex PCR, and the TCRdb table lists in-frame clones only, not all of them. Of about 140,000 clones in the sample, 90% were seen once. This CDR3 contains 14 residues. The germline V gene has CDR1 SGHDN and CDR2 FVKESK. V dropped 2 bases and J dropped 10 bases, with 14 bases sitting between them. Study-level findings and limits: Nearly half of unique spike-specific TCRs reportedly avoided B.1.351 and B.1.1.7 mutated regions. White British ancestry dominated among donors, who included more females, and clonal diversity was possibly underestimated. Seropositive at baseline were only six AZD1222 recipients.

The receptor's source is an adult in good health. This sample comprised peripheral blood, obtained on day 0 of AZD1222 vaccination. V gene TRBV14 combines with J gene TRBJ1-4; D is ambiguous. CDR3 nucleotides: TGTGCCAGCAGCCAACAAGACCCCTTGGGAAAACTGTTTTTT. It translates to CASSQQDPLGKLFF.